One TCR beta chain is described in this entry. The sample originates from a study of technical replicates of blood from a handful of donors. Generated by immunoSEQ multiplex PCR, the TCRdb table keeps only in-frame clones and is missing some. Of almost 70,000 clones in the sample, approximately 89% are singletons; the top ten hold 4.5% to 5%. Sequencing used PBMCs. The source of this sequence is a human donor in good health. Some clones in this sample may be carry-over from other donors' samples.

The CDR3 bases are TGTGCCACCAGCAGGGACAGGGTACGAACCGGGGAGCTGTTTTTT. Translation: CATSRDRVRTGELFF. The chain joins TRBV15 to TRBJ2-2; TRBD1 aligns across 8 bases. The CDR3 is 15 amino acids. The germline V gene encodes CDR1 LNHNV and CDR2 YYDKDF (reference sequence). V lost 3 bases and J lost 5; bases outside the gene matches: 5. Full variable domain (outside the CDR3, taken from reference TRBV15 and TRBJ2-2): DAMVIQNPRYQVTQFGKPVTLSCSQTLNHNVMYWYQQKSSQAPKLLFHYYDKDFNNEADTPDNFQSRRPNTSFCFLDIRSPGLGDTAMYLCATSRDRVRTGELFFGEGSRLTVL.